This TCR beta chain appears in the sequencing data of a study of T cells in Graves' hyperthyroidism and ophthalmopathy. Whole-study findings and limits: Blood also contained most expanded thyroid clonotypes above 0.001. A model of 13 V-J features distinguished ophthalmopathy from stable hyperthyroidism.

Many counts were recorded for this clonotype. What it recognizes is unknown. Researchers took RNA transcripts and amplified the TCR beta CDR3 regions from them. TCR CDR3 regions were first amplified by RT-PCR with HTBI primers. TCRdb analysed the multiplex PCR reads with MiXCR anew, one entry per CDR3 protein. Here the sample spans some 300,000 distinct CDR3 sequences, roughly 15% being singletons. Germline V gene data show CDR1 as MDHEN and CDR2 as SYDVKM. Losses at the gene ends were 4 bases for V and 7 bases for J; bases not matched to a gene: 14. The CDR3 covers 16 residues. The clonotype comes from a woman in her twenties or thirties with Graves' hyperthyroidism that later progressed to Graves' ophthalmopathy. The sample consisted of blood. This chain links TRBV28 with TRBJ2-5, with TRBD2 identical over 8 bases. The CDR3 spells CASSSLVRGGMGTQYF. CDR3 nucleotides: TGTGCCAGCAGTTCCCTTGTTCGGGGGGGTATGGGGACCCAGTACTTC.